Detailed here is one T cell receptor (beta chain). Its antigen is undetermined. The sample comes from a study of T cell responses to AZD1222 COVID-19 vaccine. Study-wide results and caveats: Seropositive AZD1222 recipients at baseline numbered only 6 or 7.

Clones were sequenced by immunoSEQ multiplex PCR, and TCRdb holds only the in-frame ones, with some missing. The data show some 190,000 clones, around 92% seen once. Sequenced material: peripheral blood, taken on day 0 of AZD1222 vaccination. The clonotype originates from an adult in good health.

CDR3 in amino acids: CASREQTGTTEAFF. The CDR3 DNA reads TGCGCCAGCCGAGAACAGACAGGGACCACTGAAGCTTTCTTT. The V gene is TRBV5-1, the J gene TRBJ1-1; 7 nucleotides agree with TRBD1. The CDR3 consists of 14 residues. After removal of 7 bases from V and 4 bases from J, the junction contained 10 bases not matched to a gene. Germline CDR1 is SGHRS and CDR2 is YFSETQ.